This TCR beta chain appears in the sequencing data of a study of blood T cells in healthy people across ages. This CDR3 is 14 amino acids long. Germline V gene lookup returns CDR1 MNHEY and CDR2 SMNVEV (reference sequence). Deletions cut 6 bases from V and 4 bases from J, with 10 bases between. The count of this clonotype is one. The extraction recovered at least 5 micrograms of total RNA per sample. Combining a sample-barcoded 5' primer with a J-beta primer mix, a second PCR ran for roughly 7 to 12 cycles. TCRdb called the 5' RACE reads again in MiXCR, with one record for every CDR3 protein. The sample consists of around 700,000 distinct CDR3 sequences, 20% to 25% of them appearing once. This sample was shared with a second study, whose subject was T cells of mothers and their children. As that report states: Reads recorded for TCR beta CDR3 numbered over 8.5 million per mother and around 3 million per child. For related and unrelated pairs alike, thymic selection shapes TCR recombination output similarly. Mother-child pairs who were related displayed a slightly higher overlap than unrelated pairs, a difference that was non-significant.

The sequence was obtained from a boy aged 5-17 years in good health. The sequencing sample was made of blood. The chain couples TRBV27 to TRBJ2-6; D ambiguous. The CDR3 nucleotides read TGTGCCAGCAGATGGGCGGCGGGGGCCAACGTCCTGACTTTC. Protein sequence: CASRWAAGANVLTF.